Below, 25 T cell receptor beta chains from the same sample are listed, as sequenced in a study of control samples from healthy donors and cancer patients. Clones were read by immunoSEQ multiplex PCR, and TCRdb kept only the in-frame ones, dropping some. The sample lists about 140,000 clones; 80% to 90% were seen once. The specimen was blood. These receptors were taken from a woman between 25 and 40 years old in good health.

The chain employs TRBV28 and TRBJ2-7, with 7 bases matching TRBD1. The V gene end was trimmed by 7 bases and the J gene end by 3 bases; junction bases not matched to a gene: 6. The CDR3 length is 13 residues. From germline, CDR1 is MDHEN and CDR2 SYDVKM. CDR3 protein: CASTLGQIYEQYF. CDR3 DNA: TGTGCCAGCACCCTGGGACAGATCTACGAGCAGTACTTC.

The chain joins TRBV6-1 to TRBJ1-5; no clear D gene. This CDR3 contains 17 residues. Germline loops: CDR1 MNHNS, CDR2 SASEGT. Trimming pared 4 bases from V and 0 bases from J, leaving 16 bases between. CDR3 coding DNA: TGTGCCAGCAGTGGCACAGTAGGGCTGTATAGCAATCAGCCCCAGCATTTT. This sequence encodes CASSGTVGLYSNQPQHF.

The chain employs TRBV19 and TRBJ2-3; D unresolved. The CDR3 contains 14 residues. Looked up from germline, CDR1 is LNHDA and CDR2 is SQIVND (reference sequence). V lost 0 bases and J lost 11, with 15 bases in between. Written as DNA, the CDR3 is TGTGCCAGTAGTATAGATCCCGCTAACGCCCTGCAGTATTTT. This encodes CASSIDPANALQYF.

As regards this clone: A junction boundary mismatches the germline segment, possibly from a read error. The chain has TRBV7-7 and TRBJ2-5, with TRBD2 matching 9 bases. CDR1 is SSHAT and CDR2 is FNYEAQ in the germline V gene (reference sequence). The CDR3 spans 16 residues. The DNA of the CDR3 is TGTGCTAGCAGCCTAAAGCCGGGACTAGCCGGAGAGACCCAGTACTTC. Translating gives CASSLKPGLAGETQYF. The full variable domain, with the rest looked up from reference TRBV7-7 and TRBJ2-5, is GAGVSQSPRYKVTKRGQDVTLRCDPISSHATLYWYQQALGQGPEFLTYFNYEAQPDKSGLPSDRFSAERPEGSISTLTIQRTEQRDSAMYRCASSLKPGLAGETQYFGPGTRLLVL.

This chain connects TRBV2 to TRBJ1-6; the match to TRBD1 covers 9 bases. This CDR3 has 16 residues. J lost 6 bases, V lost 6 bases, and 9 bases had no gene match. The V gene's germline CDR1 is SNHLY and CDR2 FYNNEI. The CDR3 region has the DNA TGTGCCAGCAGGGGGAATCAGGGACAGGGTAATTCACCCCTCCACTTT. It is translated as CASRGNQGQGNSPLHF.

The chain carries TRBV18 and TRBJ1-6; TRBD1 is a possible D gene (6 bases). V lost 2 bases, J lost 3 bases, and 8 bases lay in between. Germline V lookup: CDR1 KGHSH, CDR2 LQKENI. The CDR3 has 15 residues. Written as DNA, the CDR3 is TGTGCCAGCTCACCAGGACAGCTCTATAATTCACCCCTCCACTTT. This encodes CASSPGQLYNSPLHF.

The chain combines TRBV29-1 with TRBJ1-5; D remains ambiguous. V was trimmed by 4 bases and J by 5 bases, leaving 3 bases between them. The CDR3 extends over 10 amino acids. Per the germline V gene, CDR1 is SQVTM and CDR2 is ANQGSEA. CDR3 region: CSVGDQPQHF. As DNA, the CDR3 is TGCAGCGTTGGGGATCAGCCCCAGCATTTT. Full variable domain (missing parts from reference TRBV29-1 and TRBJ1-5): SAVISQKPSRDICQRGTSLTIQCQVDSQVTMMFWYRQQPGQSLTLIATANQGSEATYESGFVIDKFPISRPNLTFSTLTVSNMSPEDSSIYLCSVGDQPQHFGDGTRLSIL.

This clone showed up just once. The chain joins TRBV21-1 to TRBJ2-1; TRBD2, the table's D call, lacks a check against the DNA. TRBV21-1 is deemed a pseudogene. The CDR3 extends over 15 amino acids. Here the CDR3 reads CASRGREGPYNEQFF. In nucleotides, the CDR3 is TGTGCCAGCCGGGGGCGGGAGGGCCCTTACAATGAGCAGTTCTTC.

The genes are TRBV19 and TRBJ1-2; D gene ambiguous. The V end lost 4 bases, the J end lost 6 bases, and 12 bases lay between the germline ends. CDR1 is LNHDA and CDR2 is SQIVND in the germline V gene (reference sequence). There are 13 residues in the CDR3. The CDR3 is CASSTQEIHGYTF. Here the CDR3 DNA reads TGTGCCAGTAGTACCCAGGAAATCCATGGCTACACCTTC.

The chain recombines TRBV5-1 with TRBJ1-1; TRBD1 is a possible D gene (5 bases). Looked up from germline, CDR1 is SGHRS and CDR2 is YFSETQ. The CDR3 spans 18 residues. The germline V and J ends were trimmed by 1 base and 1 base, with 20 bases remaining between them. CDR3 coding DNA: TGCGCCAGCAGCTTGAGTGACGTAGGGGTCAACTGGAACACTGAAGCTTTCTTT. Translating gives CASSLSDVGVNWNTEAFF.

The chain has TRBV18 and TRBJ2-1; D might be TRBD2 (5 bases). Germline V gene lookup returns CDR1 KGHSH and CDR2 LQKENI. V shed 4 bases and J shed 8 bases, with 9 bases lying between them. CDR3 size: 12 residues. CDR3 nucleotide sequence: TGTGCCAGCTCACAGGACTTGCATGAGCAGTTCTTC. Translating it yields CASSQDLHEQFF.

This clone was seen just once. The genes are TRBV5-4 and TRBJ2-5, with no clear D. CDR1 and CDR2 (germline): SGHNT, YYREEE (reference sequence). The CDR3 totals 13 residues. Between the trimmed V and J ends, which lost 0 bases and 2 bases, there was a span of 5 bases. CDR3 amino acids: CASSLDGQETQYF. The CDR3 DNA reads TGTGCCAGCAGCTTGGACGGGCAAGAGACCCAGTACTTC.

The CDR3 coding sequence is TGTGCCAGCAGTGAGGGGCAGCAGTTCTTC. The encoded protein is CASSEGQQFF. The rearrangement joins TRBV6-1 to TRBJ2-1; D perhaps matches TRBD1 (5 bases). Germline V CDR1 and CDR2: MNHNS, SASEGT. The CDR3 totals 10 residues. Trimming shortened V by 3 bases and J by 11 bases, and 5 bases separated the two germline ends.

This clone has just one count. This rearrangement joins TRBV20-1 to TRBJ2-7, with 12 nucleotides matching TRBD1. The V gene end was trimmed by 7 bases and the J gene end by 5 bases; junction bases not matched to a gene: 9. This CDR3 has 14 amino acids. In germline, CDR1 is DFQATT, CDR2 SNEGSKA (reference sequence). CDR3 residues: CSVSTGTGGHEQYF. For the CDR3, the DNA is TGCAGTGTTAGTACCGGGACAGGGGGCCACGAGCAGTACTTC.

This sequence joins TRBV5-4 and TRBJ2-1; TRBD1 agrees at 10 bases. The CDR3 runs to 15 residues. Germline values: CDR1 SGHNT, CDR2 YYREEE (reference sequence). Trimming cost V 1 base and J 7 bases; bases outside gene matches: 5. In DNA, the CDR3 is TGTGCCAGCAGCTTGAGACAGGGGGCTAGGAATGAGCAGTTCTTC. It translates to CASSLRQGARNEQFF.

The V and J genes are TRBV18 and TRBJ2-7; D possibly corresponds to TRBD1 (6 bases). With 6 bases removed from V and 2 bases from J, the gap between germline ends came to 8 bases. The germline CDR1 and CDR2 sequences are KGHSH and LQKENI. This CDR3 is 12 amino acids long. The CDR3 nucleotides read TGTGCCAGCTCCCAGGGGACCTACGAGCAGTACTTC. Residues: CASSQGTYEQYF.

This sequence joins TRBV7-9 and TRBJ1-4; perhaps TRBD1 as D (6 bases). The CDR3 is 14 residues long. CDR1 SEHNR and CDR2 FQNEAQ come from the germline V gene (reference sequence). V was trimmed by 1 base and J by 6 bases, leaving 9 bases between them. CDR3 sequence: CASSLGRGDEKLFF. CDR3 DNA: TGTGCCAGCAGCTTAGGGAGGGGGGATGAAAAACTGTTTTTT.

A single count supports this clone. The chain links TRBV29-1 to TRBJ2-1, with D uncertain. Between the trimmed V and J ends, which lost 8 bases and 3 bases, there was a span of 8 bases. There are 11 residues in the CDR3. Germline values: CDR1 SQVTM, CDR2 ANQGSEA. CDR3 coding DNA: TGCAGCCCTCGAGTCTACAATGAGCAGTTCTTC. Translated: CSPRVYNEQFF.

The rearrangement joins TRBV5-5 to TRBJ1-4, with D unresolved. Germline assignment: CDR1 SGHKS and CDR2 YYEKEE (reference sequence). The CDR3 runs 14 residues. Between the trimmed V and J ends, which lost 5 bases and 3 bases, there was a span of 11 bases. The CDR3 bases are TGTGCCAGCAGAGTGGGCGAAGCTAATGAAAAACTGTTTTTT. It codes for CASRVGEANEKLFF.

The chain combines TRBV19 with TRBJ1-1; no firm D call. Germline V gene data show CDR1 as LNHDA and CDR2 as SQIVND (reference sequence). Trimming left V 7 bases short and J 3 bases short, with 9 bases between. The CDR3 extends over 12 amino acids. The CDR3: CASIRWDTEAFF. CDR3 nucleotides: TGTGCCAGTATAAGGTGGGACACTGAAGCTTTCTTT.

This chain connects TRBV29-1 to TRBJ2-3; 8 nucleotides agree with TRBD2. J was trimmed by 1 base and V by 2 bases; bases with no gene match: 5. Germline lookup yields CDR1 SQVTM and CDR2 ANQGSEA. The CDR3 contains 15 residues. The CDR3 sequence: CSVEMTGGGTDTQYF. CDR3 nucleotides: TGCAGCGTTGAAATGACGGGAGGGGGCACAGATACGCAGTATTTT.

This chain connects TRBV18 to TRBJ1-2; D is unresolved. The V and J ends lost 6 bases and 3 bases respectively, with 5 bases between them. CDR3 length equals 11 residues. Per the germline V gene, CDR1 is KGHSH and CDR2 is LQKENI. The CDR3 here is CASSPDYGYTF. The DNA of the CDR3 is TGTGCCAGCTCTCCGGACTATGGCTACACCTTC. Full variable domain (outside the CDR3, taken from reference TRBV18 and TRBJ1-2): NAGVMQNPRHLVRRRGQEARLRCSPMKGHSHVYWYRQLPEEGLKFMVYLQKENIIDESGMPKERFSAEFPKEGPSILRIQQVVRGDSAAYFCASSPDYGYTFGSGTRLTVV.

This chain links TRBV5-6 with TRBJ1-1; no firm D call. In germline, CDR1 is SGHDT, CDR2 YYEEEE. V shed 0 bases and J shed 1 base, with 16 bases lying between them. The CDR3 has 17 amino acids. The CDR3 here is CASSLVSHTRRNTEAFF. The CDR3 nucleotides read TGTGCCAGCAGCTTGGTCAGTCATACCAGGCGGAACACTGAAGCTTTCTTT.

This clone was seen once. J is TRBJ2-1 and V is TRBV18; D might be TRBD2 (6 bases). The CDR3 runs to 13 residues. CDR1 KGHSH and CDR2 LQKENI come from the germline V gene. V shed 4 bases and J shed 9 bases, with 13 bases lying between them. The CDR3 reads CASSQWGGGEQFF. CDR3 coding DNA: TGTGCCAGCTCACAATGGGGAGGCGGTGAGCAGTTCTTC. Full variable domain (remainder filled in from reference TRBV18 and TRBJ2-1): NAGVMQNPRHLVRRRGQEARLRCSPMKGHSHVYWYRQLPEEGLKFMVYLQKENIIDESGMPKERFSAEFPKEGPSILRIQQVVRGDSAAYFCASSQWGGGEQFFGPGTRLTVL.

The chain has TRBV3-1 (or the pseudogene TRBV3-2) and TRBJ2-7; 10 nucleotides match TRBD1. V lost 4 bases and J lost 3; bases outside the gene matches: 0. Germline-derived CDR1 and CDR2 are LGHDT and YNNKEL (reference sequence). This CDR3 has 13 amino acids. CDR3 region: CASSRTGGYEQYF. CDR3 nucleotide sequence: TGTGCCAGCAGCCGGACAGGGGGCTACGAGCAGTACTTC.